This T cell receptor (beta chain) stems from a study of blood T cell repertoires in COVID-19. Study overall: COVID-19 samples collected from the United States, Italy and Spain covered acute and convalescent phases. Sources were T cells, B-cell-depleted T cells, or PBMCs; the material itself was cDNA or gDNA.

The authors' processing: The authors estimated nucleated cell counts from reference gene primer amplification. Clones were sequenced by immunoSEQ multiplex PCR, and TCRdb holds only the in-frame ones, with some missing. That table gives V, J and clone size, and the DNA gave D and trimming. The data show roughly 100,000 clones, around 86% seen once. CDR3 length: 15 residues. The junction had 9 bases not matched to a gene; V was cut back by 4 bases and J by 4 bases. Germline CDR1 and CDR2: LNHDA and SQIVND (reference sequence). The chain combines TRBV19 with TRBJ2-7; 8 bases align to TRBD2. This clonotype was sampled from a man aged 50-59 years with active or convalescent COVID-19. Input material: peripheral blood. CDR3 in amino acids: CASSSRGGQRYEQYF. CDR3 bases: TGTGCCAGTAGTAGCCGGGGGGGCCAGCGGTACGAGCAGTACTTC.